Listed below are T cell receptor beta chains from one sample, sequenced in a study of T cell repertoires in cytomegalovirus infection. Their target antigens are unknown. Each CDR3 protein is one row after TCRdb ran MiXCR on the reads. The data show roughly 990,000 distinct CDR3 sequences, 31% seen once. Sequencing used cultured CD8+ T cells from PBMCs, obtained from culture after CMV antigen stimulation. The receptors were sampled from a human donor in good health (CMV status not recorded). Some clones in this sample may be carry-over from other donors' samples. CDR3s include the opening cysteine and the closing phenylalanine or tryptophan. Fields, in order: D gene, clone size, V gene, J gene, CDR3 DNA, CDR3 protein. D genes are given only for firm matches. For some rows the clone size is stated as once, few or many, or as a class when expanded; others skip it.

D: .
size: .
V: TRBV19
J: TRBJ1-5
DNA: TGTGCCAGTAGTATCTGGACGGAGAATCAGCCCCAGCATTTT
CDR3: CASSIWTENQPQHF

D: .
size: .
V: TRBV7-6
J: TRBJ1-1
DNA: TGTGCCAGCAGCCTTATAAGCGGGGCGGGGATGAACACTGAAGCTTTCTTT
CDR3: CASSLISGAGMNTEAFF

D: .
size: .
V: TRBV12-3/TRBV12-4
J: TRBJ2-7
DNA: TGTGCCAGCAGTCGACAGGCTAGAGTCTACGAGCAGTACTTC
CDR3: CASSRQARVYEQYF

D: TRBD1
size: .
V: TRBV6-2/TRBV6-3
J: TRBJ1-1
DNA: TGTGCCAGCAGTTACTCCCCGGACAGGGCTCAGGACACTGAAGCTTTCTTT
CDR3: CASSYSPDRAQDTEAFF

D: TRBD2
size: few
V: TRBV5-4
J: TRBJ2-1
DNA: TGTGCCAGCAGCCTCCGGGGACTAGGGGCCAATGAGCAGTTCTTC
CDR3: CASSLRGLGANEQFF

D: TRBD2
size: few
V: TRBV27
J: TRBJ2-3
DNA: TGTGCCAGCAGTTTAAGTGCAGCCAGACTAGCGAGCACAGATACGCAGTATTTT
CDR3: CASSLSAARLASTDTQYF

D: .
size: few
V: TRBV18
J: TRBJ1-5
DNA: TGTGCCAGCTCACCTGAACAGTTCAATCAGCCCCAGCATTTT
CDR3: CASSPEQFNQPQHF

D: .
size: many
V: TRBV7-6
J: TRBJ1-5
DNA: TGTGCCAGCAGCGCGGGCGTCTATCAGCCCCAGCATTTT
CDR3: CASSAGVYQPQHF

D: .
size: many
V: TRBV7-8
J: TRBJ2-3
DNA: TGTGCCACTAGGGGGATCGCAGATACGCAGTATTTT
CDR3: CATRGIADTQYF

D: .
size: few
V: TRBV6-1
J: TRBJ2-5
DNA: TGTGCCAGCGGTTATAGCGGCCCCCAAGAGACCCAGTACTTC
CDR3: CASGYSGPQETQYF

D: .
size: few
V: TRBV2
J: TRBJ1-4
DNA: TGTGCCAGCAGTGCAATGACAGTGGGGAATGAAAAACTGTTTTTT
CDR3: CASSAMTVGNEKLFF

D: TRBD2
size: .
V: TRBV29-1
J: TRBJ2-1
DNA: TGCAGCGTTGACAGGGAGCGGGGATACAATGAGCAGTTCTTC
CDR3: CSVDRERGYNEQFF

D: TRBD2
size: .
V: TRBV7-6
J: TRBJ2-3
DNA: TGTGCCAGCAGCGGAGGACTAGCAGATTTTACTACGCAGTATTTT
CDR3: CASSGGLADFTTQYF

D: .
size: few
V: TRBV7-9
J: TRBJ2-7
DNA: TGTGCCAGCAGCTTCCTAAATGACGAGCAGTACTTC
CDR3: CASSFLNDEQYF

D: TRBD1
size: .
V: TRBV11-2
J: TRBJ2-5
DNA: TGTGCCAGCAGCTCTTGGGACAGTCAAGATCCAGAGATCCAGTACTTC
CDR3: CASSSWDSQDPEIQYF

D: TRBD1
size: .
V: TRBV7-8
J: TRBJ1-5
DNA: TGTGCCAGCAGCTTGACCCGGGTGGCAGGGGGCCAGCCCCAGCATTTT
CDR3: CASSLTRVAGGQPQHF

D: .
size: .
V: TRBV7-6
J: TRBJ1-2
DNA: TGTGCCAGCAGCGTATTGGGGGGGGAGAACTATGGCTACACCTTC
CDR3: CASSVLGGENYGYTF

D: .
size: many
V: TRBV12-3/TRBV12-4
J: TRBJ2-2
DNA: TGTGCCAGCAGTGGGGGGTTGGGAAACACCGGGGAGCTGTTTTTT
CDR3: CASSGGLGNTGELFF

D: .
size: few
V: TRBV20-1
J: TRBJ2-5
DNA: TGCAGTGCTAGTGGACGGGGCCTTTACCAAGAGACCCAGTACTTC
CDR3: CSASGRGLYQETQYF

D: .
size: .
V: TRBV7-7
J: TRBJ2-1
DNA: TGTGCTAGCAGCCCGCGGGCAGGTGTGTACAATGAGCAGTTCTTC
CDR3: CASSPRAGVYNEQFF

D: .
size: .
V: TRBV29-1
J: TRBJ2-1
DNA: TGCAGCGTGAGTTGGGGACACAATGAGCAGTTCTTC
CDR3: CSVSWGHNEQFF

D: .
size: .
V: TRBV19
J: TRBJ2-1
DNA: TGTGCCAGTACCCAAGTCGGGCAGGGCTCCTACAATGAGCAGTTCTTC
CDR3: CASTQVGQGSYNEQFF

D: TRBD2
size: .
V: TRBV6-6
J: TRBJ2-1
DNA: TGTGCCAGCACCCCCCTGGGACTAGTATCCAATGAGCAGTTCTTC
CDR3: CASTPLGLVSNEQFF

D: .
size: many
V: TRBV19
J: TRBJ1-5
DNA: TGTGCCAGTAGTACCCCCCCGGGGGAGACCAGGCGCAATCAGCCCCAGCATTTT
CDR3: CASSTPPGETRRNQPQHF

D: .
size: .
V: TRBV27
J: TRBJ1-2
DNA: TGTGCCGGCAGTTCCCACAGGGTCCCCTTAGGTGGGGATGGCTACACCTTC
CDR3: CAGSSHRVPLGGDGYTF

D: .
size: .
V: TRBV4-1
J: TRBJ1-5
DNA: TGCGCCAGCAGCCAAGAGTTGGCCCTCTATAGCAATCAGCCCCAGCATTTT
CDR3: CASSQELALYSNQPQHF

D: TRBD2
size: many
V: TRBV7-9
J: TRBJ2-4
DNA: TGTGCCAGCAGGAATACGGGACTAGCGGGGCCGGGAAACATTCAGTACTTC
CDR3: CASRNTGLAGPGNIQYF

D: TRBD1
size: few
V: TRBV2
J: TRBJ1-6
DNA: TGTGCCAGCACTAGAGGGCGGGACAGGGATTCACCCCTCCACTTT
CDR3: CASTRGRDRDSPLHF

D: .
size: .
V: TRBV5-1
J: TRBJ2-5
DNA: TGCGCCAGCAGCCGGTTGCCGGGCCACCAAGAGACCCAGTACTTC
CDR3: CASSRLPGHQETQYF

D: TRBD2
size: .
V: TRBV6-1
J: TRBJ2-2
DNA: TGTGCCATCGAAAGGGGACTAATGAACACCGGGGAGCTGTTTTTT
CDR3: CAIERGLMNTGELFF

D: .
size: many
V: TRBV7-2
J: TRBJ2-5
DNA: TGTGCCAGCAGCCCAAGGCCGGCGGCCGGCCAAGAGACCCAGTACTTC
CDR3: CASSPRPAAGQETQYF

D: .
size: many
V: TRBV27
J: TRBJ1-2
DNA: TGTGCCAGCAGTTTCGGAGGAGATGGCTACACCTTC
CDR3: CASSFGGDGYTF

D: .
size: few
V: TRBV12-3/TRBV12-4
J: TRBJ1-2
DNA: TGTGCCAGCAGTCGACAGGCCCTAGCTAACTATGGCTACACCTTC
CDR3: CASSRQALANYGYTF

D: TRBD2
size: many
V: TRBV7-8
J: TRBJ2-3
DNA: TGTGCCAGCAGCTTCCCTAGCGGGGGGGCTAGCACAGATACGCAGTATTTT
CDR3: CASSFPSGGASTDTQYF

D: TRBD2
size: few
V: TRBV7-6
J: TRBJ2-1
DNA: TGTGCCAGCAGCCCACCATGGACTAGCGGGGGACCGCAGTTCTTC
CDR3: CASSPPWTSGGPQFF

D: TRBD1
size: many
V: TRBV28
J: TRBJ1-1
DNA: TGTGCCAGCAGTCCCAACAGGGGGGAAGCTTTCTTT
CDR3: CASSPNRGEAFF

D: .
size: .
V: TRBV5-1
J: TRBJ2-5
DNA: TGCGCCAGCAACCCTCACAGTTCGAGGAAAGAGACGCAGTACTTC
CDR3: CASNPHSSRKETQYF

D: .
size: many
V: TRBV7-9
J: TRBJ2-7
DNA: TGTGCCAGCAGCCAAGGACAACCCTACGAGCAGTACTTC
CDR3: CASSQGQPYEQYF

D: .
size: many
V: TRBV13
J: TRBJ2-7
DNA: TGTGCCAGCAGCTTAGGCAGGAACTACGAGCAGTACTTC
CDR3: CASSLGRNYEQYF

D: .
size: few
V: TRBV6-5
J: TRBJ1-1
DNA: TGTGCCAGCAGTTGGGAGATTTCGAACACTGAAGCTTTCTTT
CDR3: CASSWEISNTEAFF

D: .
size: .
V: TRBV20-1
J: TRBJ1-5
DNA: TGCAGTGCTAGTCCAGGGGTCTACAATCAGCCCCAGCATTTT
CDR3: CSASPGVYNQPQHF

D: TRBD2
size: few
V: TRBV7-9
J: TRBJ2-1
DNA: TGTGCCAGCAGCCCCTTAGGGCTAGCGGGGGGCCGGGATGAGCAGTTCTTC
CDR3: CASSPLGLAGGRDEQFF

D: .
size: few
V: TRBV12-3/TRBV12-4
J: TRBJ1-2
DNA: TGTGCCAGCAGCCCCGGGTCACCGGGGGTCTATGGCTACACCTTC
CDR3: CASSPGSPGVYGYTF

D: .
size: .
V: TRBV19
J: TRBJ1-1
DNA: TGTGCCAGTAGTTGGAGCGAACCGGGCACTGAAGCTTTCTTT
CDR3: CASSWSEPGTEAFF

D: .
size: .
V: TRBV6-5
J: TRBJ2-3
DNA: TGTGTCAGCCCCTCCGGGACACCCACAGATACGCAGTATTTT
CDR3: CVSPSGTPTDTQYF

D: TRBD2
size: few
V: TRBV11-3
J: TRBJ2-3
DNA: TGTGCCAGCAGCCCGACCGGGACTAGCTCTTCGGATACGCAGTATTTT
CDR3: CASSPTGTSSSDTQYF

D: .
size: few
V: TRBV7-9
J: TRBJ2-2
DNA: TGTGCCAGCAGCCCTGGGTACAGCAACACCGGGGAGCTGTTTTTT
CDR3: CASSPGYSNTGELFF

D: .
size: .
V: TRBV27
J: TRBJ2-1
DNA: TGTGCCAGCAGTTTATCAGGGGAATCCCCCTACTATGAGCAGTTCTTC
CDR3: CASSLSGESPYYEQFF

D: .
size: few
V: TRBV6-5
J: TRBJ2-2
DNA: TGTGCCAGCGAGTACACCGGGGAGCTGTTTTTT
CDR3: CASEYTGELFF

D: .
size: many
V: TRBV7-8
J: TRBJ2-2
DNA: TGTGCCAGCAGCGACCGGGACCCGGGGACCGGGGAGCTGTTTTTT
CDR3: CASSDRDPGTGELFF

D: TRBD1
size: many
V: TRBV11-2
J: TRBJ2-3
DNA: TGTGCCAGCAGCTTACCTCCCGGCCGGACAGGGGGGGGCACAGATACGCAGTATTTT
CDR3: CASSLPPGRTGGGTDTQYF

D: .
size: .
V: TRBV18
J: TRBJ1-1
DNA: TGTGCCAGCTCACCCAGAAGGTCTGAAGCTTTCTTT
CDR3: CASSPRRSEAFF

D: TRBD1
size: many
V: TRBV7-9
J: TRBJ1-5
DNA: TGTGCCAGCCCGCCTGCGGCGACAGGGGGAACCAATCAGCCCCAGCATTTT
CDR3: CASPPAATGGTNQPQHF

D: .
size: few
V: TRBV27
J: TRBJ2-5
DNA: TGTGCCAGCAGTCCGTTCCCTATCATCTCCCAAGAGACCCAGTACTTC
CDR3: CASSPFPIISQETQYF